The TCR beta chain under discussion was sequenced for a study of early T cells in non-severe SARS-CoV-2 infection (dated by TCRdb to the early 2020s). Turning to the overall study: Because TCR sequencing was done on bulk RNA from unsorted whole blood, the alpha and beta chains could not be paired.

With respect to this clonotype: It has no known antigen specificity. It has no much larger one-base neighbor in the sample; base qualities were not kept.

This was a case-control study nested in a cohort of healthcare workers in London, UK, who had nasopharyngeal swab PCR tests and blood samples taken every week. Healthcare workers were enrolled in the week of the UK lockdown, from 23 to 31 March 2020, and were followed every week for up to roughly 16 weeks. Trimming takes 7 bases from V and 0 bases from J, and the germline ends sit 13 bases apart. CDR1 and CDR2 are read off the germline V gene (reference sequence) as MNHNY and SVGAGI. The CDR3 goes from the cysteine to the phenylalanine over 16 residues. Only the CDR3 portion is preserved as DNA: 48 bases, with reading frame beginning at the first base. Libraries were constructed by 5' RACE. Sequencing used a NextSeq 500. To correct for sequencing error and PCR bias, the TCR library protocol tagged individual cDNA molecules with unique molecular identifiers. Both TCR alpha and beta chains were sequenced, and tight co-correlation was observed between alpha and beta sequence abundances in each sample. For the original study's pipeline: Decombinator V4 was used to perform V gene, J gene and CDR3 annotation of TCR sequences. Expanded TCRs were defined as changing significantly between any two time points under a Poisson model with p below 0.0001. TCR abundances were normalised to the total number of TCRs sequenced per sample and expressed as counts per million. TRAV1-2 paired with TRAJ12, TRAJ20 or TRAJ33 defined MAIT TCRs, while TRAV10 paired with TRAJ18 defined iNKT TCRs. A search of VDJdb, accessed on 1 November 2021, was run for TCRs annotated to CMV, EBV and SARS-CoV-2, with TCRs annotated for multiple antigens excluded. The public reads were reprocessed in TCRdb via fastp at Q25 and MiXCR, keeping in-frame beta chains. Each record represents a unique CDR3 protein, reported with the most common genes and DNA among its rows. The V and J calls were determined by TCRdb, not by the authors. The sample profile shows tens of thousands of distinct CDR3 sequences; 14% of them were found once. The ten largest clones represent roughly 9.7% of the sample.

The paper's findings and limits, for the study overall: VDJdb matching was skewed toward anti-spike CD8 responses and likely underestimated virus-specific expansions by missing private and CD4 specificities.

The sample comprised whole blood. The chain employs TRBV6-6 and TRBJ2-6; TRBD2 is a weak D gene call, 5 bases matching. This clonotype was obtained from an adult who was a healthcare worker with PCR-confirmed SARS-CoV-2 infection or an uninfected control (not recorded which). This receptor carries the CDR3 CASNPGGDSGANVLTF. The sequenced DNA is TGTGCCAGCAACCCCGGAGGTGACTCTGGGGCCAACGTCCTGACTTTC.